The rows below give T cell receptor beta chains drawn from one sample of a study of T cells expressing NK-cell markers. TCRdb re-called the 5' RACE reads and gives one entry per CDR3 protein, without DNA. In all, the sample yields fewer than 400,000 distinct CDR3 sequences. The specimen was blood T cells: a sorted CD56 or NKG2C T cell subset, CD4+ or CD8+ T cells, or bulk PBMC T cells (not recorded which). The receptor set was obtained from a woman aged 45 to 65 in good health. Both conserved end residues are part of each CDR3.

j_call v_call cdr3_aa
TRBJ2-7 TRBV7-2 CASSLVPGEGYEQYF
TRBJ2-1 TRBV19 CASTNVRDIHLNEQFF
TRBJ2-1 TRBV12-3/TRBV12-4 CASSLASRSEQFF
TRBJ2-2 TRBV12-3/TRBV12-4 CASSQSGGPGELFF
TRBJ2-1 TRBV30 CAWRGLAANNEQFF
TRBJ2-3 TRBV12-3/TRBV12-4 CASSFLAGASDTQYF
TRBJ1-4 TRBV5-1 CASSPADRENEKLFF
TRBJ2-2 TRBV29-1 CSASGTMGTGELFF
TRBJ2-1 TRBV12-3/TRBV12-4 CASSFGTWVPISNYNEQFF
TRBJ2-1 TRBV4-2 CASSQESGTSGTNEQFF
TRBJ2-5 TRBV24-1 CACSTGLETQYF
TRBJ2-6 TRBV12-3/TRBV12-4 CASILGDPGANVLTF
TRBJ2-3 TRBV6-5 CASTWGLTQYF
TRBJ1-4 TRBV5-1 CASSLGLEKLFF
TRBJ1-5 TRBV12-5 CASGAGRVNQPQHF
TRBJ2-4 TRBV9 CASSSSTGFIAKNIQYF